This TCR beta chain was sequenced during a study of blood T cell repertoires in COVID-19. Participants in the exposed group had met a COVID-19 case in the 2 weeks before joining the study. This CDR3 has 14 amino acids. The germline V gene encodes CDR1 MNHEY and CDR2 SVGAGI. V was pared by 6 bases and J by 4 bases, with 6 bases of the junction left unmatched. The authors' processing: Reference gene primer amplification in the assay estimated nucleated cell counts. Using immunoSEQ multiplex PCR, the repertoire was profiled, and TCRdb retains in-frame clones only, with some absent. That table is the source of V, J and clone size, and D and trimming were worked out from the DNA. The table records nearly 300,000 clones, just under 90% of them present only once.

This receptor was taken from a woman aged 45-59 years who had been exposed to COVID-19. The sequenced material came from PBMCs or T cells enriched from blood (not recorded which). This rearrangement joins TRBV6-5 to TRBJ1-5; 7 bases are shared with TRBD1. Here the CDR3 DNA reads TGTGCCAGCAGCGCCGGGACAGCTAATCAGCCCCAGCATTTT. Translation: CASSAGTANQPQHF.